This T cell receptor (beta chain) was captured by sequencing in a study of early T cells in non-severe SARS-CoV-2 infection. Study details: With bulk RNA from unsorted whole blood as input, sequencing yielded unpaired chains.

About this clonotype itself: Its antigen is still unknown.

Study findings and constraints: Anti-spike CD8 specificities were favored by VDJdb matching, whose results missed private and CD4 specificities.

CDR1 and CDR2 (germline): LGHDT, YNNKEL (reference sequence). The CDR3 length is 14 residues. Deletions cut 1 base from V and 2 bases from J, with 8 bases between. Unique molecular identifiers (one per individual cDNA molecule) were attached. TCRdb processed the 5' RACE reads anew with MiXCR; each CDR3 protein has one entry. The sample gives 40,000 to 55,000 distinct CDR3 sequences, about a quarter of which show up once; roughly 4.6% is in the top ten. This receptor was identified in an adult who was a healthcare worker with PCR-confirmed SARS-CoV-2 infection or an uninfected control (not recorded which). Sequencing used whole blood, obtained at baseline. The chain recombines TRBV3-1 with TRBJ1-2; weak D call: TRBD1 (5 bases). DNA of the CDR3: TGTGCCAGCAGCCAAGGGAGGGGAAACTATGGCTACACCTTC. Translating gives CASSQGRGNYGYTF.